The T cell receptor beta chain under discussion was sequenced for a study of OX40 agonist ivuxolimab in advanced cancers. Per the germline V gene, CDR1 is GTSNPN and CDR2 is SVGIG (reference sequence). V was pared by 5 bases and J by 4 bases, with 6 bases of the junction left unmatched. The CDR3 is made up of 14 amino acids. Libraries were prepared by immunoSEQ multiplex PCR; TCRdb keeps only in-frame clonotypes and omits some of them. This sample has 73,000 or so clones, with around nine tenths found just once. The receptor was derived from an adult with an advanced solid tumor such as melanoma, head and neck, liver or kidney cancer. Source: CD4+ or CD8+ T cells sorted from blood, taken in a trial of the OX40 agonist ivuxolimab. This chain joins TRBV30 and TRBJ1-4; 8 bases match TRBD1. CDR3 in amino acids: CAWGAGGGNEKLFF. The DNA for the CDR3 is TGTGCCTGGGGGGCAGGGGGCGGTAATGAAAAACTGTTTTTT. Variable domain in full (rest from reference TRBV30 and TRBJ1-4): SQTIHQWPATLVQPVGSPLSLECTVEGTSNPNLYWYRQAAGRGLQLLFYSVGIGQISSEVPQNLSASRPQDRQFILSSKKLLLSDSGFYLCAWGAGGGNEKLFFGSGTQLSVL.